Following are 26 T cell receptor beta chains from one sample sequenced in a study of blood T cell repertoires in COVID-19. Data came from immunoSEQ multiplex PCR; TCRdb stores just in-frame clones and leaves some out. This sample has over 150,000 clones, with 88% found just once. The sequenced sample consisted of PBMCs or T cells enriched from blood (not recorded which). The receptors derive from a woman younger than 30 who had recovered from COVID-19.

The rearrangement links TRBV20-1 to TRBJ1-1; the D gene is possibly TRBD1 (5 bases). CDR3 length equals 11 residues. In germline, CDR1 is DFQATT, CDR2 SNEGSKA (reference sequence). Trimming cost V 6 bases and J 5 bases, with 10 bases left between them. The DNA for the CDR3 is TGCAGTGCGGAGGGACGGACTGAAGCTTTCTTT. Translated, it gives CSAEGRTEAFF.

The V gene is TRBV29-1, the J gene TRBJ2-1, with 15 bases aligning to TRBD2. Germline-derived CDR1 and CDR2 are SQVTM and ANQGSEA. The CDR3 has 14 residues. The V gene end was trimmed by 6 bases and the J gene end by 7 bases; junction bases not matched to a gene: 4. CDR3 in amino acids: CSVGTSGRLNEQFF. The CDR3 DNA reads as TGCAGCGTGGGGACTAGCGGGAGGTTGAATGAGCAGTTCTTC.

A single count supports this clone. V gene TRBV5-4 combines with J gene TRBJ1-1, with D perhaps TRBD1 (6 bases). Germline V gene data show CDR1 as SGHNT and CDR2 as YYREEE (reference sequence). The CDR3 has 16 amino acids. V lost 0 bases and J lost 1, with 13 bases in between. CDR3 sequence (DNA): TGTGCCAGCAGCTTGGAAACCTACAGGGAGAACACTGAAGCTTTCTTT. Translation: CASSLETYRENTEAFF.

This CDR3 is CASSIVSAEGKLFF. The CDR3 DNA is TGTGCCAGTAGTATTGTAAGCGCCGAAGGAAAACTGTTTTTT. The rearrangement uses TRBV19 and TRBJ1-4; D gene unclear. V lost 3 bases and J 10 bases, leaving 15 bases between the germline ends. Germline V gives CDR1 LNHDA, CDR2 SQIVND (reference sequence). The CDR3 runs to 14 residues.

Remarks on this clone: The germline gene is not matched at one end of the junction; a read error may be the cause. The rearrangement links TRBV12-3 or TRBV12-4 to TRBJ2-1; D not resolved. The CDR3 is 13 amino acids. The CDR3 DNA sequence: TGTGCTAGCAGACAATTCTCCTACAATGAGCAGTTCTTC. It encodes CASRQFSYNEQFF.

The chain uses TRBV27 and TRBJ2-7; maybe TRBD1 (6 bases). V lost 3 bases and J lost 4, with 13 bases in between. The CDR3 has 14 residues. Per germline, CDR1 MNHEY and CDR2 SMNVEV (reference sequence). The CDR3 loop is CASSLGTPIYEQYF. The CDR3 region has the DNA TGTGCCAGCAGTTTGGGGACACCTATATACGAGCAGTACTTC.

The chain couples TRBV6-4 to TRBJ1-6; maybe TRBD1 (6 bases). V gave up 4 bases and J gave up 6 bases, with 10 bases separating them. This CDR3 is built from 14 residues. Germline assignment: CDR1 MRHNA and CDR2 SNTAGT. The CDR3: CASSAGQINSPLHF. The CDR3, as DNA: TGTGCCAGCAGTGCCGGACAGATTAATTCACCCCTCCACTTT.

The chain links TRBV11-1 to TRBJ2-5; possibly TRBD2 for D (5 bases). This CDR3 is 15 amino acids long. Germline V gene data show CDR1 as SGHAT and CDR2 as FQDESV (reference sequence). V was trimmed by 0 bases and J by 5 bases, leaving 13 bases between them. In nucleotides, the CDR3 is TGTGCCAGCAGCTTAGCGGGAGAGGCCATGGAGACCCAGTACTTC. It yields the protein CASSLAGEAMETQYF.

The CDR3 here is CSVEDQYTEAFF. The CDR3 DNA follows: TGCAGCGTTGAAGATCAGTACACTGAAGCTTTCTTT. The V call is TRBV29-1, the J call TRBJ1-1; D unclear. Germline CDR1 and CDR2: SQVTM and ANQGSEA. The CDR3 consists of 12 residues. Trimming removed 0 bases at V and 3 bases at J, with 5 bases between.

This clone was counted once. The chain uses TRBV6-5 and TRBJ2-1, with TRBD2 as a possible D gene (7 bases). The CDR3 runs 13 residues. From germline, CDR1 is MNHEY and CDR2 SVGAGI. With 10 bases removed from V and 2 bases from J, the gap between germline ends came to 12 bases. CDR3 residues: CAIKGGTYNEQFF. In nucleotides, the CDR3 is TGTGCCATAAAGGGGGGGACCTACAATGAGCAGTTCTTC.

This rearrangement joins TRBV18 to TRBJ1-4, with TRBD1 matching over 7 bases. The V segment lost 4 bases and the J segment 5 bases; nucleotides outside the gene matches: 7. Germline V gives CDR1 KGHSH, CDR2 LQKENI. CDR3 length: 15 amino acids. The CDR3 region is CASSLGTVENEKLFF. The CDR3 nucleotides are TGTGCCAGCTCACTGGGGACAGTAGAGAATGAAAAACTGTTTTTT.

V is TRBV6-4 and J is TRBJ2-2; D gene unclear. Germline V gene lookup returns CDR1 MRHNA and CDR2 SNTAGT. This CDR3 is 14 amino acids long. The V gene lost 3 bases and the J gene lost 4 bases, with 9 bases spanning the gap. The CDR3: CASSEDSSTGELFF. The CDR3, as DNA: TGTGCCAGCAGTGAAGATAGCTCCACCGGGGAGCTGTTTTTT.

V usage is TRBV28 and J usage is TRBJ1-2; possible D gene TRBD1, 5 bases. Per the germline V gene, CDR1 is MDHEN and CDR2 is SYDVKM. V gave up 6 bases and J gave up 3 bases, with 5 bases separating them. This CDR3 has 11 amino acids. The CDR3 nucleotides read TGTGCCAGCAGAGGGGACTATGGCTACACCTTC. Protein: CASRGDYGYTF.

The chain combines TRBV30 with TRBJ1-6; 7 bases agree with TRBD1. The CDR3 has 14 amino acids. CDR1 is GTSNPN, CDR2 SVGIG, per germline (reference sequence). The trim removed 2 bases at V and 7 bases at J, leaving 5 bases unmatched. The CDR3 loop is CAWSLDRANSPLHF. The CDR3 DNA reads TGTGCCTGGAGTTTAGACAGGGCAAATTCACCCCTCCACTTT. Drawing the rest from reference TRBV30 and TRBJ1-6, the complete variable domain is SQTIHQWPATLVQPVGSPLSLECTVEGTSNPNLYWYRQAAGRGLQLLFYSVGIGQISSEVPQNLSASRPQDRQFILSSKKLLLSDSGFYLCAWSLDRANSPLHFGNGTRLTVT.

The chain has TRBV27 and TRBJ1-6, with a possible D match to TRBD1 (5 bases). CDR3 size: 14 residues. Germline V CDR1 and CDR2: MNHEY, SMNVEV (reference sequence). V lost 6 bases and J lost 6, with 12 bases in between. CDR3 sequence reads: CASSPRVTNSPLHF. The DNA for the CDR3 is TGTGCCAGCAGCCCCAGGGTTACTAATTCACCCCTCCACTTT.

The chain is built from TRBV7-9 and TRBJ2-6, with TRBD1 matching 11 bases. Germline lookup yields CDR1 SEHNR and CDR2 FQNEAQ (reference sequence). The CDR3 has 17 residues. V lost 7 bases, J lost 1 base, and 6 bases stayed unmatched. The CDR3 region has the DNA TGTGCCAGCATCACGGACAGGGGGCTATCTGGGGCCAACGTCCTGACTTTC. Translated, it gives CASITDRGLSGANVLTF.

This sequence joins TRBV6-1 and TRBJ2-5; D may be TRBD1 (5 bases). CDR3 length equals 13 residues. V lost 0 bases, J lost 7 bases, and 9 bases lay in between. CDR1 is MNHNS, CDR2 SASEGT, per germline. CDR3 bases: TGTGCCAGCAGTGAAGCACCAGGGATGACCCAGTACTTC. It codes for CASSEAPGMTQYF.

The V call is TRBV7-9, the J call TRBJ2-1; TRBD1 aligns across 9 bases. The CDR3 has 14 amino acids. Germline assignment: CDR1 SEHNR and CDR2 FQNEAQ (reference sequence). V lost 5 bases and J lost 8; bases outside the gene matches: 7. The DNA of the CDR3 is TGTGCCAGCAGCCCGGGACAGGGATTGGATGAGCAGTTCTTC. It encodes CASSPGQGLDEQFF.

J is TRBJ1-4 and V is TRBV18; no definite D call. Germline lookup yields CDR1 KGHSH and CDR2 LQKENI. The CDR3 runs 15 residues. V lost 1 base and J 6 bases, leaving 12 bases between the germline ends. The CDR3 region is CASSPLREYDEKLFF. Here the CDR3 DNA reads TGTGCCAGCTCACCACTGAGGGAGTACGATGAAAAACTGTTTTTT.

The genes are TRBV5-1 and TRBJ1-2, with D unresolved. Trimming removed 4 bases at V and 8 bases at J, with 18 bases between. Looked up from germline, CDR1 is SGHRS and CDR2 is YFSETQ. CDR3 size: 14 residues. CDR3 nucleotides: TGCGCCAGCAGCCTCGGGTCAGTGCAAGGAGGCTACACCTTC. Encoded protein: CASSLGSVQGGYTF.

The rearrangement links TRBV2 to TRBJ1-2, with D possibly being TRBD1 (6 bases). The V gene's germline CDR1 is SNHLY and CDR2 FYNNEI. Trimming removed 0 bases at V and 3 bases at J, with 23 bases between. The CDR3 is 19 residues long. For the CDR3, the DNA is TGTGCCAGCAGTGAAGCGCACCCTTCGGAGACAGGCCGGGACTATGGCTACACCTTC. Protein product: CASSEAHPSETGRDYGYTF.

The genes are TRBV20-1 and TRBJ1-1; a possible D gene is TRBD1 (5 bases). This CDR3 comprises 11 residues. With 8 bases removed from V and 8 bases from J, the gap between germline ends came to 15 bases. The germline gives CDR1 DFQATT, CDR2 SNEGSKA (reference sequence). The CDR3 sequence: CSSGHTLEAFF. As DNA, the CDR3 is TGCAGTTCCGGACACACGTTGGAAGCTTTCTTT.

The rearrangement joins TRBV5-8 to TRBJ2-1; TRBD1 matches at 10 bases. The CDR3 spans 14 residues. CDR1 and CDR2 from the germline V gene are SGHTS and YDEGEE. V gave up 4 bases and J gave up 6 bases; unmatched junction bases: 4. The CDR3 DNA reads TGTGCCAGCAGCCCCGGGACAGGGGTCAATGAGCAGTTCTTC. It yields the protein CASSPGTGVNEQFF. Based on the CDR3 plus reference TRBV5-8 and TRBJ2-1, the full variable domain is EAGVTQSPTHLIKTRGQQATLRCSPISGHTSVYWYQQALGLGLQFLLWYDEGEERNRGNFPPRFSGRQFPNYSSELNVNALELEDSALYLCASSPGTGVNEQFFGPGTRLTVL.

The CDR3 DNA reads as TGTGCCAGCAGCAAAGAGCCACGATCTACGTTGTTGAGAGAGCAGTACTTC. It is translated as CASSKEPRSTLLREQYF. The chain uses TRBV21-1 and TRBJ2-7; the table's D call, TRBD2, has no DNA check behind it. TRBV21-1 is a listed pseudogene. The CDR3 runs 17 residues.

V is TRBV7-9 and J is TRBJ1-3; D is unresolved. This CDR3 comprises 13 residues. V lost 5 bases to trimming and J lost 3 bases, with 8 bases between them. Per germline, CDR1 SEHNR and CDR2 FQNEAQ (reference sequence). The CDR3 region has the DNA TGTGCCAGCAGCACCGAGAATGGAAACACCATATATTTT. It specifies CASSTENGNTIYF.

The chain employs TRBV11-1 and TRBJ2-7; D gene ambiguous. The V gene's germline CDR1 is SGHAT and CDR2 FQDESV (reference sequence). The CDR3 runs to 15 residues. Trimming removed 5 bases from V and 0 bases from J, with 14 bases in between. In nucleotides, the CDR3 is TGTGCCAGCAGCCCACTGGGCGTGATCTCCTACGAGCAGTACTTC. This codes for CASSPLGVISYEQYF.